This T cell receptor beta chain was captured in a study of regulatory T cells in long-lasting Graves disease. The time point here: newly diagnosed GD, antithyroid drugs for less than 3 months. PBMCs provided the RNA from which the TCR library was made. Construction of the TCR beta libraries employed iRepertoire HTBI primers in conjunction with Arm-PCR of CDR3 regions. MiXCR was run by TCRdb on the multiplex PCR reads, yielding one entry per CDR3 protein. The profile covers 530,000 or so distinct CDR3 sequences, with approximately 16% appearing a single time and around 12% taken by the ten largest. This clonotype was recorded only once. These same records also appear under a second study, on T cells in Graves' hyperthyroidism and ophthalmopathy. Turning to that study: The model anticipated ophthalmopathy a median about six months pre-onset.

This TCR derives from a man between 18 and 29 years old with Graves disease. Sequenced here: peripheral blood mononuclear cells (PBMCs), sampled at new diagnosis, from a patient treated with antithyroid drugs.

The CDR3 region is CASSLMTGMIGELFF. The CDR3 DNA is TGTGCCAGCAGCTTAATGACAGGGATGATCGGGGAGCTGTTTTTT. This chain uses TRBV11-3 with TRBJ2-2, with 7 bases aligning to TRBD1. Germline loops: CDR1 SGHNT, CDR2 YENEEA. The CDR3 loop spans 15 amino acids. Trimming at V came to 2 bases and at J to 7 bases, leaving 7 bases not matched to a gene.